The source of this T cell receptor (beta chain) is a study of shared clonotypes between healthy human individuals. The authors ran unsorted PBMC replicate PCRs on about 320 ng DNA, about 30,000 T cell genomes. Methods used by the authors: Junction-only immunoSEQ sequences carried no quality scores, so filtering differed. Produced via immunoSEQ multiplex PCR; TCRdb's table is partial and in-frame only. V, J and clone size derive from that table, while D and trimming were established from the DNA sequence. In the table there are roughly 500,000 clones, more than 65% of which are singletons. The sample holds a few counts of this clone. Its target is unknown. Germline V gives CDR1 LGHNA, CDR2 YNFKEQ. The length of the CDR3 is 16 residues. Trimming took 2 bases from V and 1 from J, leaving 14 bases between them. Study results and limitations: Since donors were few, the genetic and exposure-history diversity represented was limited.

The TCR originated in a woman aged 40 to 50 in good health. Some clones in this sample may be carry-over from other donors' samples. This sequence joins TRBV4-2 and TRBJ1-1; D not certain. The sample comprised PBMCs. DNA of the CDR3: TGTGCCAGCAGCCAAATTAACGGACGAGGGAACACTGAAGCTTTCTTT. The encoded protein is CASSQINGRGNTEAFF.